This T cell receptor beta chain is drawn from a study of T cell responses to AZD1222 COVID-19 vaccine. Study conclusions and caveats: Clonal diversity was possibly underestimated, and white British individuals and females predominated among donors.

Profiled with immunoSEQ multiplex PCR; TCRdb holds only in-frame clones, not every one. The data hold roughly 180,000 clones, with around 90% observed a single time. On this clone itself: Antigen specificity is unknown.

Per germline, CDR1 SGHTA and CDR2 FQGNSA. The V gene end was trimmed by 4 bases and the J gene end by 2 bases; junction bases not matched to a gene: 4. The CDR3 is 15 residues long. Sample: peripheral blood, taken on day 0 of AZD1222 vaccination. This sequence joins TRBV7-2 and TRBJ2-3; 9 nucleotides agree with TRBD2. The sequence was collected from an adult in good health. The CDR3 nucleotides read TGTGCCAGCAGCTCCCTAGCGGGGACCACAGATACGCAGTATTTT. This translates into CASSSLAGTTDTQYF.